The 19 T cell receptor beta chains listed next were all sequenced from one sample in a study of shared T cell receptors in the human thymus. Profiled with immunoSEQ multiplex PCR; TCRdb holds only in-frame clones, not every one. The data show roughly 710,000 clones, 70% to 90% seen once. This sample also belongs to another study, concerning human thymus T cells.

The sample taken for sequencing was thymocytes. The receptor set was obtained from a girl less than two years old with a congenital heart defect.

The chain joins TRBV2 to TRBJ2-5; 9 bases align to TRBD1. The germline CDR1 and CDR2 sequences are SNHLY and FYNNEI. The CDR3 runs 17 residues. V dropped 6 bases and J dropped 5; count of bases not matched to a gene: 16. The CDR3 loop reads CASRTYSRDRETETQYF. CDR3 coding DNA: TGTGCCAGCAGGACCTACTCCCGGGACAGGGAGACGGAGACCCAGTACTTC.

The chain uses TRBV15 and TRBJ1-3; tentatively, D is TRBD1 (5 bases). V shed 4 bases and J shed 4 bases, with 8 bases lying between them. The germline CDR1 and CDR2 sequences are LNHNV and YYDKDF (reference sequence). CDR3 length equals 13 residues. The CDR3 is CATSTRQGNTIYF. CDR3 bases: TGTGCCACCAGCACCCGACAGGGAAACACCATATATTTT.

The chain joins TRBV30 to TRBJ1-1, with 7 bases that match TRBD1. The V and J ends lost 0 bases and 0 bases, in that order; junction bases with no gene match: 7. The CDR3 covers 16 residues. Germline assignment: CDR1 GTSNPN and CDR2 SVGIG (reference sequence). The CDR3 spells CAWSVPGTAMNTEAFF. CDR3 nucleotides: TGTGCCTGGAGTGTACCCGGGACAGCTATGAACACTGAAGCTTTCTTT.

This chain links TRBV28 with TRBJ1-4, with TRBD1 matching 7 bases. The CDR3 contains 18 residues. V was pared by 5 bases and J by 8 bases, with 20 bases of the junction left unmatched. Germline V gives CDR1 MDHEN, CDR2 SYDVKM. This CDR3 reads CASSTKTGTENRREKLFF. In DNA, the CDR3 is TGTGCCAGCAGTACAAAAACCGGGACAGAGAACAGGAGGGAAAAACTGTTTTTT.

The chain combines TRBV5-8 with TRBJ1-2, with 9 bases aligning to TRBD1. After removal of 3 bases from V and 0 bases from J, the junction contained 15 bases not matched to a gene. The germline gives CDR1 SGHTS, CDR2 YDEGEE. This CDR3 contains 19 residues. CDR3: CASSSHREQGASANYGYTF. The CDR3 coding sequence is TGTGCCAGCAGCTCTCACCGCGAACAGGGGGCCTCTGCTAACTATGGCTACACCTTC.

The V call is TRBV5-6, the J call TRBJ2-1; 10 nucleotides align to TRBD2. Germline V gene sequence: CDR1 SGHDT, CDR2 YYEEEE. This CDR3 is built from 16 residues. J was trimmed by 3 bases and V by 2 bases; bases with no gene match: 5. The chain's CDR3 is CASSLGLADNYNEQFF. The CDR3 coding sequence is TGTGCCAGCAGCTTAGGACTAGCGGATAACTACAATGAGCAGTTCTTC.

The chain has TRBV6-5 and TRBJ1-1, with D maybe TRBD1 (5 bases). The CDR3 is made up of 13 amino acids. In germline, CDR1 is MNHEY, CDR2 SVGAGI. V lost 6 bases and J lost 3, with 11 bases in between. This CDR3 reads CASSLIRDTEAFF. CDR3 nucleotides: TGTGCCAGCAGCTTAATCAGGGACACTGAAGCTTTCTTT.

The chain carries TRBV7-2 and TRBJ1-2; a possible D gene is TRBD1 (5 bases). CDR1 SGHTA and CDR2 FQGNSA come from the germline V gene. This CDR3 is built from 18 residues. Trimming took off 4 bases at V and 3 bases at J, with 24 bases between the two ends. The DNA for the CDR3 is TGTGCCAGCAGCTACACATTACCCAGGGTTGTCCCACACTATGGCTACACCTTC. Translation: CASSYTLPRVVPHYGYTF.

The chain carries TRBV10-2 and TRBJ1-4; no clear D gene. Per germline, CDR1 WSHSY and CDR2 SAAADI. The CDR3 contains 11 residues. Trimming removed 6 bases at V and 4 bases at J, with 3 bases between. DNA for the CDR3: TGCGCCAGCAGCCGTAATGAAAAACTGTTTTTT. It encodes CASSRNEKLFF.

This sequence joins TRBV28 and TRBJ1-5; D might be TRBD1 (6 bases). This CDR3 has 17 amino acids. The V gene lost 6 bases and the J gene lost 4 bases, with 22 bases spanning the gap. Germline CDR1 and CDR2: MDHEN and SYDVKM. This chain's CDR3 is CASRKSVGALSNQPQHF. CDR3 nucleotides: TGTGCCAGCAGGAAGAGCGTGGGGGCGCTGAGTAATCAGCCCCAGCATTTT.

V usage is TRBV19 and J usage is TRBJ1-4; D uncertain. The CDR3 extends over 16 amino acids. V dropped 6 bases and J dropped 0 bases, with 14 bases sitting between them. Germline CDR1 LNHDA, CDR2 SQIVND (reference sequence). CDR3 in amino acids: CASSPPAEATNEKLFF. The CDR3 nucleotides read TGTGCCAGTAGCCCCCCGGCGGAAGCAACTAATGAAAAACTGTTTTTT. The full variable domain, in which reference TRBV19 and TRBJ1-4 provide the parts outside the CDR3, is DGGITQSPKYLFRKEGQNVTLSCEQNLNHDAMYWYRQDPGQGLRLIYYSQIVNDFQKGDIAEGYSVSREKKESFPLTVTSAQKNPTAFYLCASSPPAEATNEKLFFGSGTQLSVL.

The CDR3 protein is CASRHLAGGTEAFF. The CDR3 DNA reads TGTGCCAGCAGACACCTCGCGGGGGGGACTGAAGCTTTCTTT. The chain has TRBV11-1 and TRBJ1-1; tentative D call: TRBD1 (5 bases). The CDR3 contains 14 residues. V was clipped by 6 bases and J by 5 bases, with 16 bases between them. The germline CDR1 and CDR2 sequences are SGHAT and FQDESV (reference sequence).

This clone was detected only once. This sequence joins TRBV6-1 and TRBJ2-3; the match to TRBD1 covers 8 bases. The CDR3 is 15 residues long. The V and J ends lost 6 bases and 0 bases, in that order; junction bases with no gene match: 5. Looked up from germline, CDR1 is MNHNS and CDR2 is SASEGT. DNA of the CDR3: TGTGCCAGCAGACGCGGACAGGGAAGCACAGATACGCAGTATTTT. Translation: CASRRGQGSTDTQYF.

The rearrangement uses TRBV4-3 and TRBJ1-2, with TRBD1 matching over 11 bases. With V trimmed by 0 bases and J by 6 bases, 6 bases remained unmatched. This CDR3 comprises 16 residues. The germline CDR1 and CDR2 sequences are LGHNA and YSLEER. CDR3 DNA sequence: TGCGCCAGCAGCCAAGAGGAAAGGACAGGGGGCAATGGCTACACCTTC. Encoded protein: CASSQEERTGGNGYTF.

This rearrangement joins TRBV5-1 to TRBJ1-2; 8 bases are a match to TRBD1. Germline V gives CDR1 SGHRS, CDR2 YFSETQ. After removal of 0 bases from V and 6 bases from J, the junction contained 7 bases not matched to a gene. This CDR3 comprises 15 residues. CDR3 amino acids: CASSLAGQVVNGYTF. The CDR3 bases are TGCGCCAGCAGCTTGGCGGGACAGGTTGTCAATGGCTACACCTTC.

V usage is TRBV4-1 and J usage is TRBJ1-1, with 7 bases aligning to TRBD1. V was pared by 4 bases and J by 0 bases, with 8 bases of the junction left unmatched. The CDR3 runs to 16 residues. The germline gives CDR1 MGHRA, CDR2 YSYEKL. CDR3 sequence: CASSLRGRRMNTEAFF. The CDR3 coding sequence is TGCGCCAGCAGCCTTAGGGGGCGGCGCATGAACACTGAAGCTTTCTTT.

This chain's CDR3 is CASSFGQGAVSSYNEQFF. The CDR3 DNA follows: TGTGCCAGCAGCTTCGGACAGGGGGCCGTGAGCTCCTACAATGAGCAGTTCTTC. The rearrangement uses TRBV13 and TRBJ2-1; TRBD1 agrees at 11 bases. Germline assignment: CDR1 PRHDT and CDR2 FYEKMQ (reference sequence). CDR3 length: 18 residues. V shed 3 bases and J 0 bases; nucleotides not matched to a gene: 7.

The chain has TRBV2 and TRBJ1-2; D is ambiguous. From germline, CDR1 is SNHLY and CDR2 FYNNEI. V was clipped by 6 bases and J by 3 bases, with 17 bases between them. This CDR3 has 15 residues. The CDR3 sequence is CASSPSKDGYYGYTF. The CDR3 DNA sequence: TGTGCCAGCAGCCCCTCTAAAGACGGGTACTATGGCTACACCTTC.

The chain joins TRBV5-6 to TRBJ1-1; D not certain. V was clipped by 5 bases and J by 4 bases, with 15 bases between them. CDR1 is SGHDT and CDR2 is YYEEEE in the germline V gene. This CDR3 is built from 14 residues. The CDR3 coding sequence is TGTGCCAGCAGGAGTTTCGGAGGCGGCACTGAAGCTTTCTTT. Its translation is CASRSFGGGTEAFF. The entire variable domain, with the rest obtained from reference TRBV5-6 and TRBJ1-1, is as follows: DAGVTQSPTHLIKTRGQQVTLRCSPKSGHDTVSWYQQALGQGPQFIFQYYEEEERQRGNFPDRFSGHQFPNYSSELNVNALLLGDSALYLCASRSFGGGTEAFFGQGTRLTVV.